This TCR beta chain comes out of a study of CD8+CD57+ T cells in acquired aplastic anemia. Study-level information: The average for DNA from sorted CD4+ and CD8+ cells was 3 to 4 ug. About 10 million reads, on average, were obtained for CD4+ cells from healthy donors.

Study results and limitations: Shared by patients and controls, 25 to 35 CD8+ CDR3s were abundant in patients. In CD8+ cells, Simpson's diversity showed no significant difference between patients and controls.

This clonotype was counted at least ten times. The antigen remains unidentified. Genomic DNA constituted the template upon which TCR beta VDJ and CDR3 profiling was performed. TCRdb re-analysed the reads in MiXCR, keeping a single row per CDR3 protein. The sample records around 150,000 distinct CDR3 sequences, roughly two fifths being singletons. Sample: sorted CD4+, CD8+, or CD8+CD57+ T cells (not recorded which) from PBMCs. The origin of this receptor is a human donor in good health, serving as a control.

The CDR3 region is CASSQKTATSTDTQYF. CDR3 in DNA: TGTGCCAGCAGCCAAAAGACAGCCACTAGCACAGATACGCAGTATTTT. V is TRBV4-2 and J is TRBJ2-3, with a possible D match to TRBD1 (5 bases). The V and J ends lost 2 bases and 0 bases respectively, with 12 bases between them. CDR3 size: 16 residues. CDR1 is LGHNA and CDR2 is YNFKEQ in the germline V gene.